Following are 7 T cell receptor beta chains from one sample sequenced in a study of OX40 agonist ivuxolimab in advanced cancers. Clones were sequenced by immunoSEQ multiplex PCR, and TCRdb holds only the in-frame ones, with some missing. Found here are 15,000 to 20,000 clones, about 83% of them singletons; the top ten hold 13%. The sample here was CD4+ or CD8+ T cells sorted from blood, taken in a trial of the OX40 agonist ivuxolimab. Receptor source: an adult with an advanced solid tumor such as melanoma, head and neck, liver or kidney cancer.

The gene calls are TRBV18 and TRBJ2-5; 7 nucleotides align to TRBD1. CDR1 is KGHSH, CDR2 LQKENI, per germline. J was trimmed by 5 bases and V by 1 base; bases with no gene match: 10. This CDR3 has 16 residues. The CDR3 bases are TGTGCCAGCTCACCACTCGGGACAGTTACTAGGGAGACCCAGTACTTC. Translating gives CASSPLGTVTRETQYF.

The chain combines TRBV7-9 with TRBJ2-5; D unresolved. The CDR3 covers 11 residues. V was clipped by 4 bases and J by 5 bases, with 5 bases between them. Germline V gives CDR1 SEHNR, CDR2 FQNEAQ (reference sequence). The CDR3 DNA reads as TGTGCCAGCAGCTGGCGGGAGACCCAGTACTTC. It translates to CASSWRETQYF.

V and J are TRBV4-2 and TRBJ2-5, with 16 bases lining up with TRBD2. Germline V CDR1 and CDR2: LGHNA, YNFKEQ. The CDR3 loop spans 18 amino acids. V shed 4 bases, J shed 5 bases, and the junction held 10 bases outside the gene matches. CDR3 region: CASSPLGTSGGAVETQYF. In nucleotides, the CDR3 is TGTGCCAGCAGCCCCCTTGGGACTAGCGGGGGGGCGGTTGAGACCCAGTACTTC.

The CDR3 region has the DNA TGTGCCAGTAGTATCACGAGCTCTGGAAACACCATATATTTT. It specifies CASSITSSGNTIYF. The chain is built from TRBV19 and TRBJ1-3; D gene ambiguous. V was clipped by 3 bases and J by 0 bases, with 6 bases between them. This CDR3 comprises 14 residues. The germline gives CDR1 LNHDA, CDR2 SQIVND (reference sequence).

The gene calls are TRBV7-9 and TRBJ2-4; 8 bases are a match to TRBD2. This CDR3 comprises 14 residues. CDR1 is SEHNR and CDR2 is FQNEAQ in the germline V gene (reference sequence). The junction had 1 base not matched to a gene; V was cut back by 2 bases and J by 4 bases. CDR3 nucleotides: TGTGCCAGCAGCTTAACGGGAGGGAAAAACATTCAGTACTTC. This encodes CASSLTGGKNIQYF.

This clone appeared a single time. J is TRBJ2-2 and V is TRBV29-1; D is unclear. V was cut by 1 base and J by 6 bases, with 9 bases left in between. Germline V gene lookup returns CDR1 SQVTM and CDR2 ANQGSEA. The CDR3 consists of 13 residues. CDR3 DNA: TGCAGCGTTGAAGGGGGTGCCGCCGGGGAGCTGTTTTTT. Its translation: CSVEGGAAGELFF.

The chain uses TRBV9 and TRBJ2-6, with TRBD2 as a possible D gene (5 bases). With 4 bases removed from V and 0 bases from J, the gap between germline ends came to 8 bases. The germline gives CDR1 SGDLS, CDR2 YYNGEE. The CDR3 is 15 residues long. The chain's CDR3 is CASSLGSSGANVLTF. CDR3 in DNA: TGTGCCAGCAGCCTTGGGAGCTCTGGGGCCAACGTCCTGACTTTC.